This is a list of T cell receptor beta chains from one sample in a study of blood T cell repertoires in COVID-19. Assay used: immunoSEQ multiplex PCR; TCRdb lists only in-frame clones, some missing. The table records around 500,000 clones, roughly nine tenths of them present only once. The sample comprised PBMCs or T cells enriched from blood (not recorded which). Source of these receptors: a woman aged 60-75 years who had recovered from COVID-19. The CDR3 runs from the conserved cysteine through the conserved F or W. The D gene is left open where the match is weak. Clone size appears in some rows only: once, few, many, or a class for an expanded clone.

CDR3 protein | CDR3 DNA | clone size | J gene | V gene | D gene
CASSFTGIYGYTF | TGTGCCAGCAGTTTCACAGGGATTTATGGCTACACCTTC | . | TRBJ1-2 | TRBV12-3/TRBV12-4 | .
CASSRGTAGNTIYF | TGTGCCAGCAGCCGAGGGACAGCTGGAAACACCATATATTTT | . | TRBJ1-3 | TRBV6-5 | TRBD1
CATSRDGAFNEKLFF | TGTGCCACCAGCAGAGATGGGGCCTTTAATGAAAAACTGTTTTTT | . | TRBJ1-4 | TRBV15 | .
CASSLADRAPYEQYF | TGCGCCAGCAGCCTCGCGGACAGGGCTCCCTACGAGCAGTACTTC | . | TRBJ2-7 | TRBV5-1 | TRBD1
CATSDPKRKGVNEQYF | TGTGCCACCAGTGACCCCAAACGGAAGGGGGTCAACGAGCAGTACTTC | . | TRBJ2-7 | TRBV24-1 | .
CASSLVDRGGQETQYF | TGTGCCAGCAGCTTGGTGGACCGGGGGGGCCAAGAGACCCAGTACTTC | once | TRBJ2-5 | TRBV5-4 | TRBD2
CASTQQGRANYGYTF | TGTGCCAGCACCCAACAGGGGAGAGCTAACTATGGCTACACCTTC | . | TRBJ1-2 | TRBV5-4 | TRBD1
CASTLGSGGQGYTF | TGTGCCAGCACCCTGGGGTCCGGGGGTCAGGGCTACACCTTC | . | TRBJ1-2 | TRBV7-8 | .
CASSSLGATQYF | TGTGCCAGCAGCTCCCTAGGGGCTACGCAGTATTTT | few | TRBJ2-3 | TRBV3-1/TRBV3-2 | .
CASRGTGATNEKLFF | TGTGCCAGCAGGGGTACAGGGGCAACTAATGAAAAACTGTTTTTT | . | TRBJ1-4 | TRBV2 | TRBD1
CASSRGQEYGYTF | TGTGCCAGCAGTCGGGGACAGGAATATGGCTACACCTTC | . | TRBJ1-2 | TRBV12-3/TRBV12-4 | TRBD1
CASRQGRTEAFF | TGTGCCAGCAGACAGGGGCGGACTGAAGCTTTCTTT | . | TRBJ1-1 | TRBV12-3/TRBV12-4 | TRBD1
CASSVPGTGGEAFF | TGTGCCAGCAGCGTACCAGGGACAGGTGGAGAAGCTTTCTTT | . | TRBJ1-1 | TRBV9 | TRBD1
CASSFRPVSPFNQPQHF | TGTGCCAGTAGTTTCCGCCCGGTGTCCCCCTTCAATCAGCCCCAGCATTTT | . | TRBJ1-5 | TRBV19 | .
CASSPGFNNSPLHF | TGCGCCAGCAGTCCAGGGTTCAATAATTCACCCCTCCACTTT | once | TRBJ1-6 | TRBV5-1 | .
CASRLQGAQETQYF | TGTGCCAGCAGATTACAGGGGGCCCAAGAGACCCAGTACTTC | . | TRBJ2-5 | TRBV6-6 | TRBD1
CASSAYPAGGLRDEQFF | TGTGCCAGCAGCGCGTACCCGGCAGGGGGCCTAAGGGATGAGCAGTTCTTC | . | TRBJ2-1 | TRBV7-6 | TRBD1
CASSLTEVSPLHF | TGCGCCAGCAGCTTGACTGAAGTTTCACCCCTCCACTTT | . | TRBJ1-6 | TRBV5-1 | .
CASSGSPAGAGSSYEQYF | TGTGCCAGCAGCGGTTCTCCAGCGGGGGCTGGAAGCTCCTACGAGCAGTACTTC | . | TRBJ2-7 | TRBV9 | TRBD2
CASSLPGGGNTIYF | TGCGCCAGCAGCCTCCCAGGGGGCGGAAACACCATATATTTT | . | TRBJ1-3 | TRBV5-1 | TRBD1
CASSYSGQGQHF | TGTGCCAGCAGTTATAGCGGACAGGGCCAGCATTTT | few | TRBJ1-5 | TRBV12-3/TRBV12-4 | TRBD1
CASSMSAEYNEQFF | TGTGCCAGTAGTATGAGTGCGGAATACAATGAGCAGTTCTTC | . | TRBJ2-1 | TRBV19 | .
CASSSKGRGGQRDTQYF | TGTGCCAGCAGCTCAAAAGGGCGGGGGGGCCAGAGAGATACGCAGTATTTT | . | TRBJ2-3 | TRBV7-2 | TRBD2
CASSLWGSDMSSYNEQFF | TGCGCCAGCAGCTTGTGGGGATCGGACATGAGCTCCTACAATGAGCAGTTCTTC | once | TRBJ2-1 | TRBV5-1 | .
CASSEARGGWGQPQHF | TGTGCCAGCAGTGAAGCGCGAGGAGGATGGGGTCAGCCCCAGCATTTT | . | TRBJ1-5 | TRBV2 | .
CASSRGLEGANVLTF | TGCGCCAGCAGCCGGGGGTTGGAGGGGGCCAACGTCCTGACTTTC | . | TRBJ2-6 | TRBV5-1 | .
CASSRAGKGYTF | TGTGCCAGCTCAAGGGCAGGGAAAGGCTACACCTTC | . | TRBJ1-2 | TRBV18 | .
CASSEEAAVDEQYF | TGTGCCAGCAGTGAGGAGGCGGCCGTTGACGAGCAGTACTTC | . | TRBJ2-7 | TRBV2 | .
CASSRGGELFF | TGTGCCAGTAGCCGAGGGGGGGAGCTGTTTTTT | once | TRBJ2-2 | TRBV19 | .
CAISDGQGRPPQHF | TGTGCCATCAGTGACGGACAGGGGAGACCGCCCCAGCATTTT | . | TRBJ1-5 | TRBV10-3 | TRBD1
CASSFYRGYPYGYTF | TGTGCCAGCAGTTTTTACAGGGGATACCCCTATGGCTACACCTTC | . | TRBJ1-2 | TRBV28 | TRBD1
CASSYSTGWNTEAFF | TGTGCCAGCAGTTACTCAACAGGGTGGAACACTGAAGCTTTCTTT | . | TRBJ1-1 | TRBV6-5 | .
CASSVPASHPGLGANVLTF | TGTGCCAGCAGCGTACCGGCGAGCCACCCGGGTCTCGGGGCCAACGTCCTGACTTTC | . | TRBJ2-6 | TRBV9 | .
CASSAEQFSSPLHF | TGTGCCAGCAGTGCGGAGCAGTTTAGTTCACCCCTCCACTTT | few | TRBJ1-6 | TRBV25-1 | .
CATSDPPGRGPRGDTQYF | TGTGCCACCAGTGATCCACCCGGTCGGGGCCCCAGGGGAGATACGCAGTATTTT | . | TRBJ2-3 | TRBV24-1 | .
CASILRGGPGELFF | TGTGCCAGCATCCTCCGGGGGGGGCCCGGGGAGCTGTTTTTT | . | TRBJ2-2 | TRBV19 | TRBD2
CASSIRSGELFF | TGCGCCAGCAGCATTCGGAGCGGGGAGCTGTTTTTT | . | TRBJ2-2 | TRBV5-1 | .
CASSACMDRGKTNTEAFF | TGTGCCAGCAGCGCATGTATGGACAGGGGGAAGACGAACACTGAAGCTTTCTTT | . | TRBJ1-1 | TRBV12-1 | .
CASSPGTPNTGELFF | TGTGCCAGCAGTCCGGGGACACCGAACACCGGGGAGCTGTTTTTT | . | TRBJ2-2 | TRBV2 | .